These T cell receptor beta chains were read from a single sample in a study of T-cell memory formation after mild COVID-19. TCRdb analysed the 5' RACE reads with MiXCR anew, one entry per CDR3 protein. The data show roughly 170,000 distinct CDR3 sequences, roughly a fifth seen once. Sequenced sample: PBMCs or a T cell subset sorted from them (not recorded which). These receptors were obtained from an adult woman who had mild COVID-19 (a few samples of this study predate the infection). Cell type and time point are not known. The CDR3 runs from the conserved cysteine through the conserved F or W. A D gene is named only where the DNA matches it firmly. The size of a clone is reported for some rows only, either as once, few or many, or as a class for expanded clones.

abundance: .; v_gene: TRBV7-3; j_gene: TRBJ2-3; d_gene: .; CDR3aa: CASSLGLTGTDTQYF; CDR3nt: TGTGCCAGCAGCTTGGGACTGACGGGGACAGATACGCAGTATTTT
abundance: few; v_gene: TRBV7-9; j_gene: TRBJ1-1; d_gene: TRBD1; CDR3aa: CASSSPLVQGVNTEAFF; CDR3nt: TGTGCCAGCAGCTCGCCCCTGGTGCAGGGGGTGAACACTGAAGCTTTCTTT
abundance: .; v_gene: TRBV7-2; j_gene: TRBJ2-3; d_gene: TRBD2; CDR3aa: CASSSTGTSGHSTDTQYF; CDR3nt: TGTGCCAGCAGCTCGACCGGGACTAGCGGGCATAGCACAGATACGCAGTATTTT
abundance: .; v_gene: TRBV11-2; j_gene: TRBJ1-4; d_gene: .; CDR3aa: CASSPSGYEKLFF; CDR3nt: TGTGCCAGCAGCCCCTCGGGGTATGAAAAACTGTTTTTT
abundance: few; v_gene: TRBV6-6; j_gene: TRBJ2-2; d_gene: .; CDR3aa: CASSLRQVNTGELFF; CDR3nt: TGTGCCAGCAGTTTAAGACAGGTCAACACCGGGGAGCTGTTTTTT
abundance: .; v_gene: TRBV30; j_gene: TRBJ2-7; d_gene: .; CDR3aa: CAWSTIAEPYEQYF; CDR3nt: TGTGCCTGGAGTACCATAGCGGAACCCTACGAGCAGTACTTC
abundance: .; v_gene: TRBV7-9; j_gene: TRBJ1-1; d_gene: TRBD1; CDR3aa: CASSNDRALAEAFF; CDR3nt: TGTGCCAGCAGCAACGACAGGGCTTTGGCTGAAGCTTTCTTT
abundance: few; v_gene: TRBV7-6; j_gene: TRBJ2-7; d_gene: .; CDR3aa: CASSPSPVISTYEQYF; CDR3nt: TGTGCCAGCAGCCCCTCCCCAGTGATCTCAACCTACGAGCAGTACTTC
abundance: .; v_gene: TRBV5-5; j_gene: TRBJ1-2; d_gene: .; CDR3aa: CASTERGAYYGYTF; CDR3nt: TGTGCCAGCACCGAGCGGGGGGCCTACTATGGCTACACCTTC
abundance: .; v_gene: TRBV12-3/TRBV12-4; j_gene: TRBJ2-2; d_gene: .; CDR3aa: CASSPTNLPGRRTGELFF; CDR3nt: TGTGCCAGCAGTCCCACGAATCTTCCGGGACGCCGCACCGGGGAGCTGTTTTTT
abundance: .; v_gene: TRBV23-1; j_gene: TRBJ2-5; d_gene: .; CDR3aa: CASSQCHSQGGETQYF; CDR3nt: TGCGCCAGCAGTCAATGCCACAGCCAAGGGGGAGAGACCCAGTACTTC
abundance: few; v_gene: TRBV29-1; j_gene: TRBJ2-2; d_gene: .; CDR3aa: CSVEGRGSGTGELFF; CDR3nt: TGCAGCGTTGAAGGGAGGGGTAGCGGCACCGGGGAGCTGTTTTTT
abundance: few; v_gene: TRBV20-1; j_gene: TRBJ1-6; d_gene: TRBD1; CDR3aa: CSASGGDRSPENSPLHF; CDR3nt: TGCAGTGCTAGCGGAGGGGACAGGTCCCCGGAGAATTCACCCCTCCACTTT
abundance: .; v_gene: TRBV9; j_gene: TRBJ2-7; d_gene: TRBD2; CDR3aa: CASSLGGSSINEQYF; CDR3nt: TGTGCCAGCAGCTTGGGGGGGAGTAGTATTAACGAGCAGTACTTC
abundance: .; v_gene: TRBV13; j_gene: TRBJ2-7; d_gene: TRBD2; CDR3aa: CASSPRTSGGDTYEQYF; CDR3nt: TGTGCCAGCAGCCCCCGGACTAGCGGGGGGGATACCTACGAGCAGTACTTC
abundance: .; v_gene: TRBV23-1; j_gene: TRBJ2-7; d_gene: TRBD1; CDR3aa: CASSEMTGPYEQYF; CDR3nt: TGCGCCAGCAGTGAAATGACAGGGCCCTACGAGCAGTACTTC
abundance: medium-sized; v_gene: TRBV7-9; j_gene: TRBJ2-1; d_gene: .; CDR3aa: CASSLLGAEQFF; CDR3nt: TGTGCCAGCAGCCTCCTAGGAGCCGAGCAGTTCTTC
abundance: .; v_gene: TRBV20-1; j_gene: TRBJ2-7; d_gene: .; CDR3aa: CSARDADRSYEQYF; CDR3nt: TGCAGTGCTAGAGATGCTGACAGGAGCTACGAGCAGTACTTC
abundance: .; v_gene: TRBV10-3; j_gene: TRBJ2-7; d_gene: TRBD1; CDR3aa: CAISEPGQGGSYEQYF; CDR3nt: TGTGCCATCAGTGAGCCGGGACAGGGGGGTTCCTACGAGCAGTACTTC
abundance: few; v_gene: TRBV7-9; j_gene: TRBJ2-7; d_gene: TRBD1; CDR3aa: CASSLPAGGLEQYF; CDR3nt: TGTGCCAGCAGCTTACCGGCAGGGGGTCTCGAGCAGTACTTC
abundance: few; v_gene: TRBV29-1; j_gene: TRBJ2-1; d_gene: .; CDR3aa: CSVEKADYNEQFF; CDR3nt: TGCAGCGTTGAGAAGGCGGACTACAATGAGCAGTTCTTC
abundance: few; v_gene: TRBV24-1; j_gene: TRBJ2-5; d_gene: .; CDR3aa: CATSDWGGAGETQYF; CDR3nt: TGTGCCACCAGTGATTGGGGGGGGGCAGGAGAGACCCAGTACTTC
abundance: .; v_gene: TRBV7-2; j_gene: TRBJ2-6; d_gene: .; CDR3aa: CASSPHSVLSGANVLTF; CDR3nt: TGTGCCAGCAGTCCACATAGCGTCCTCTCTGGGGCCAACGTCCTGACTTTC
abundance: .; v_gene: TRBV7-9; j_gene: TRBJ2-5; d_gene: TRBD2; CDR3aa: CASSLAGAGAGETQYF; CDR3nt: TGTGCCAGCAGCTTAGCTGGAGCGGGAGCCGGGGAGACCCAGTACTTC
abundance: many; v_gene: TRBV5-5; j_gene: TRBJ2-7; d_gene: .; CDR3aa: CASSLDYRGMGYEQYF; CDR3nt: TGTGCCAGCAGCTTGGATTACCGGGGGATGGGCTACGAGCAGTACTTC
abundance: .; v_gene: TRBV7-6; j_gene: TRBJ1-2; d_gene: TRBD1; CDR3aa: CASSLGTGFGYTF; CDR3nt: TGTGCCAGCAGCCTTGGGACAGGGTTTGGCTACACCTTC
abundance: .; v_gene: TRBV24-1; j_gene: TRBJ2-3; d_gene: .; CDR3aa: CATSDAPPGTDTQYF; CDR3nt: TGTGCCACCAGTGATGCCCCCCCGGGTACAGATACGCAGTATTTT
abundance: .; v_gene: TRBV30; j_gene: TRBJ2-7; d_gene: TRBD1; CDR3aa: CAWLGQGAGEQYF; CDR3nt: TGTGCCTGGCTGGGACAGGGGGCCGGCGAGCAGTACTTC
abundance: .; v_gene: TRBV29-1; j_gene: TRBJ2-2; d_gene: TRBD1; CDR3aa: CSASGQGNTGELFF; CDR3nt: TGCAGCGCCTCGGGACAGGGAAACACCGGGGAGCTGTTTTTT
abundance: few; v_gene: TRBV9; j_gene: TRBJ2-3; d_gene: .; CDR3aa: CASSPRLEWSTDTQYF; CDR3nt: TGTGCCAGCAGCCCGAGACTAGAATGGAGCACAGATACGCAGTATTTT
abundance: .; v_gene: TRBV28; j_gene: TRBJ1-5; d_gene: .; CDR3aa: CASSLWGSDSNQPQHF; CDR3nt: TGTGCCAGCAGTCTTTGGGGGAGCGATAGCAATCAGCCCCAGCATTTT
abundance: .; v_gene: TRBV14; j_gene: TRBJ2-3; d_gene: TRBD2; CDR3aa: CASSHGLLAGVTDTQYF; CDR3nt: TGTGCCAGCAGCCATGGCTTACTAGCGGGAGTCACAGATACGCAGTATTTT
abundance: .; v_gene: TRBV11-2; j_gene: TRBJ2-5; d_gene: .; CDR3aa: CASSLGVRDQETQYF; CDR3nt: TGTGCCAGCAGCTTGGGAGTGCGGGACCAAGAGACCCAGTACTTC
abundance: few; v_gene: TRBV19; j_gene: TRBJ1-1; d_gene: .; CDR3aa: CASSIPGGEAFF; CDR3nt: TGTGCCAGTAGTATCCCCGGGGGGGAGGCTTTCTTT
abundance: .; v_gene: TRBV5-1; j_gene: TRBJ2-1; d_gene: TRBD1; CDR3aa: CASSPRTGETYNEQFF; CDR3nt: TGCGCCAGCAGCCCCCGGACAGGAGAAACCTACAATGAGCAGTTCTTC
abundance: .; v_gene: TRBV3-1; j_gene: TRBJ1-2; d_gene: .; CDR3aa: CASSQEAWNYGYTF; CDR3nt: TGTGCCAGCAGCCAAGAGGCATGGAACTATGGCTACACCTTC
abundance: few; v_gene: TRBV12-3/TRBV12-4; j_gene: TRBJ2-1; d_gene: TRBD1; CDR3aa: CASSRQGSPSYNEQFF; CDR3nt: TGTGCCAGCAGTAGACAGGGGTCCCCCTCCTACAATGAGCAGTTCTTC
abundance: .; v_gene: TRBV5-6; j_gene: TRBJ2-7; d_gene: TRBD2; CDR3aa: CASSTRIAGFSYEQYF; CDR3nt: TGTGCCAGCAGCACCCGAATAGCGGGGTTTTCCTACGAGCAGTACTTC
abundance: .; v_gene: TRBV14; j_gene: TRBJ2-3; d_gene: TRBD2; CDR3aa: CASSRLAGNTDTQYF; CDR3nt: TGTGCCAGCAGCCGTTTAGCGGGAAACACAGATACGCAGTATTTT
abundance: .; v_gene: TRBV12-3/TRBV12-4; j_gene: TRBJ1-1; d_gene: .; CDR3aa: CASVKGLSTEAFF; CDR3nt: TGTGCCAGCGTTAAGGGGCTAAGCACTGAAGCTTTCTTT
abundance: few; v_gene: TRBV5-6; j_gene: TRBJ2-7; d_gene: .; CDR3aa: CASSLELGDEQYF; CDR3nt: TGTGCCAGCAGCTTGGAATTGGGGGACGAGCAGTACTTC
abundance: .; v_gene: TRBV4-2; j_gene: TRBJ2-7; d_gene: .; CDR3aa: CASSQGLSGHEAYEQYF; CDR3nt: TGTGCCAGCAGCCAAGGACTATCGGGTCATGAGGCCTACGAGCAGTACTTC
abundance: .; v_gene: TRBV5-6; j_gene: TRBJ2-3; d_gene: TRBD2; CDR3aa: CASSLGAGVRTDTQYF; CDR3nt: TGTGCCAGCAGCTTAGGAGCGGGAGTAAGGACAGATACGCAGTATTTT
abundance: .; v_gene: TRBV30; j_gene: TRBJ1-4; d_gene: .; CDR3aa: CAWSVPERKGEKLFF; CDR3nt: TGTGCCTGGAGTGTACCCGAACGGAAAGGCGAAAAACTGTTTTTT
abundance: .; v_gene: TRBV7-9; j_gene: TRBJ2-1; d_gene: TRBD1; CDR3aa: CASSPPGGTSYNEQFF; CDR3nt: TGTGCCAGCAGCCCTCCAGGGGGAACCTCCTACAATGAGCAGTTCTTC
abundance: .; v_gene: TRBV15; j_gene: TRBJ2-7; d_gene: TRBD2; CDR3aa: CATSRDPSGRYEQYF; CDR3nt: TGTGCCACCAGCAGAGATCCTAGCGGGAGATACGAGCAGTACTTC
abundance: .; v_gene: TRBV20-1; j_gene: TRBJ2-2; d_gene: .; CDR3aa: CSARQGSITGELFF; CDR3nt: TGCAGTGCTAGACAAGGCTCCATCACCGGGGAGCTGTTTTTT
abundance: few; v_gene: TRBV4-1; j_gene: TRBJ1-1; d_gene: .; CDR3aa: CASSHDPVRGSTEAFF; CDR3nt: TGCGCCAGCAGCCACGACCCCGTCAGGGGTTCCACTGAAGCTTTCTTT
abundance: .; v_gene: TRBV9; j_gene: TRBJ2-1; d_gene: TRBD2; CDR3aa: CASSPVLAGGPNEQFF; CDR3nt: TGTGCCAGCAGCCCCGTTCTAGCGGGGGGGCCTAATGAGCAGTTCTTC
abundance: few; v_gene: TRBV15; j_gene: TRBJ2-5; d_gene: .; CDR3aa: CATSGSGTQYF; CDR3nt: TGTGCCACCAGCGGCAGTGGGACCCAGTACTTC
abundance: .; v_gene: TRBV3-1; j_gene: TRBJ1-2; d_gene: TRBD1; CDR3aa: CASSQRQGLDYGYTF; CDR3nt: TGTGCCAGCAGCCAGCGACAGGGTTTGGACTATGGCTACACCTTC